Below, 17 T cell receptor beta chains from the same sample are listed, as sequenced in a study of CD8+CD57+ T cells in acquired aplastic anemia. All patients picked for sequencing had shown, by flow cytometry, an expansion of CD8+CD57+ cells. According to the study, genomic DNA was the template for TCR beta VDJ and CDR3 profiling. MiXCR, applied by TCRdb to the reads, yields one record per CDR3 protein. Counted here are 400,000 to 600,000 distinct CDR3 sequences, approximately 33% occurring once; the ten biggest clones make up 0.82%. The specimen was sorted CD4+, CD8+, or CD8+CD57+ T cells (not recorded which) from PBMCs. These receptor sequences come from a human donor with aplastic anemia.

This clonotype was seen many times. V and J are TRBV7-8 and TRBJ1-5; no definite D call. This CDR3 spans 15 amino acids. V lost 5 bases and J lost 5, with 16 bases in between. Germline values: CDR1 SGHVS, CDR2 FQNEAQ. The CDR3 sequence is CASSRRSLRDQPQHF. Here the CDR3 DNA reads TGTGCCAGCAGCCGAAGATCCCTAAGAGATCAGCCCCAGCATTTT.

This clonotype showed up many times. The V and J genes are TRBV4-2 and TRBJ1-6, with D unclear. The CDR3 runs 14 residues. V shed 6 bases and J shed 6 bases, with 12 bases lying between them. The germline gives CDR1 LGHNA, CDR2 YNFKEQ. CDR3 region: CASRRVSPNSPLHF. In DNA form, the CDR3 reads TGTGCCAGCAGGCGCGTATCGCCTAATTCACCCCTCCACTTT.

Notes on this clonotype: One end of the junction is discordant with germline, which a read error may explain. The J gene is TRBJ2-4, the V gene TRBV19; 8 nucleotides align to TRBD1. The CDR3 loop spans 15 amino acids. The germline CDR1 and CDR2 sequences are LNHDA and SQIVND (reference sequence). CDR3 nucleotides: TGTACCAGTAGTAACAGGGGGGTCTCAGAAAACATTCAGTACTTC. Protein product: CTSSNRGVSENIQYF.

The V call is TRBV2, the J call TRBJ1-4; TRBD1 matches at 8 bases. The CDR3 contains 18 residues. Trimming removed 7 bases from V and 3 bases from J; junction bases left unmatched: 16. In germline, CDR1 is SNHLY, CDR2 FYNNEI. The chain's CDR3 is CASTEGGQGLLANEKLFF. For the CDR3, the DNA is TGTGCCAGCACCGAAGGAGGACAGGGTTTGTTGGCTAATGAAAAACTGTTTTTT.

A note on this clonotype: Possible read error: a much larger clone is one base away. The CDR3 loop reads CASGIRWDRARNYGYTF. The CDR3 DNA sequence: TGTGCCAGTGGTATCCGATGGGACAGGGCGAGAAACTATGGCTACACCTTC. This chain links TRBV19 with TRBJ1-2; 9 bases are shared with TRBD1. Germline V gene sequence: CDR1 LNHDA, CDR2 SQIVND (reference sequence). The CDR3 extends over 17 amino acids.

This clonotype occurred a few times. The CDR3 here is CASSLAREYNEQFF. The CDR3 DNA reads TGCGCCAGCAGCTTGGCTAGAGAGTACAATGAGCAGTTCTTC. This rearrangement joins TRBV5-1 to TRBJ2-1, with unresolved D. CDR3 size: 14 residues. Trimming took 0 bases from V and 4 from J, leaving 8 bases between them. In germline, CDR1 is SGHRS, CDR2 YFSETQ. Full variable domain (remainder filled in from reference TRBV5-1 and TRBJ2-1): KAGVTQTPRYLIKTRGQQVTLSCSPISGHRSVSWYQQTPGQGLQFLFEYFSETQRNKGNFPGRFSGRQFSNSRSEMNVSTLELGDSALYLCASSLAREYNEQFFGPGTRLTVL.

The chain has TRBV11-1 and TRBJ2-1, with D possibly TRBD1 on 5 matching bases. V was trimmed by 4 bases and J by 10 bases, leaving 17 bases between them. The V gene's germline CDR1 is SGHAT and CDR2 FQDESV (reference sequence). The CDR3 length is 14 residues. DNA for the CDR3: TGTGCCAGCAGCTCTAGACAGTACGAAGGCGAGCAGTTCTTC. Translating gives CASSSRQYEGEQFF.

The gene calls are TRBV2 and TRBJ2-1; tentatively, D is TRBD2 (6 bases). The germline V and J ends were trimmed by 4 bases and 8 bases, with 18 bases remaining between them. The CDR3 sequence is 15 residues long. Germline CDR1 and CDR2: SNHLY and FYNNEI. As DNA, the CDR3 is TGTGCCAGCAGTGGCGGACGAGGGAGGATCGATGAGCAGTTCTTC. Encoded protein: CASSGGRGRIDEQFF.

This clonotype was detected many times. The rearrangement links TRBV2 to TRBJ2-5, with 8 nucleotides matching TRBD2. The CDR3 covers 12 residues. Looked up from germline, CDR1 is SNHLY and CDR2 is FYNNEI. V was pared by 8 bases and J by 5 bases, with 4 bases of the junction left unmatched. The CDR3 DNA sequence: TGTGCCAGCGGGAGCGGGGGTGAGACCCAGTACTTC. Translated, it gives CASGSGGETQYF. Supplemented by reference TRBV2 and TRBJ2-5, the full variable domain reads EPEVTQTPSHQVTQMGQEVILRCVPISNHLYFYWYRQILGQKVEFLVSFYNNEISEKSEIFDDQFSVERPDGSNFTLKIRSTKLEDSAMYFCASGSGGETQYFGPGTRLLVL.

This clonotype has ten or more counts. CDR3 sequence reads: CASSIGPRTGGSGANVLTF. DNA of the CDR3: TGTGCCAGTAGTATAGGGCCGAGGACAGGGGGCTCTGGGGCCAACGTCCTGACTTTC. The V call is TRBV19, the J call TRBJ2-6, with 10 nucleotides matching TRBD1. CDR1 and CDR2 (germline): LNHDA, SQIVND (reference sequence). This CDR3 contains 19 residues. V trimming: 1 base; J trimming: 0 bases; junction bases outside the gene matches: 6. The complete variable domain, with remaining parts taken from reference TRBV19 and TRBJ2-6, reads DGGITQSPKYLFRKEGQNVTLSCEQNLNHDAMYWYRQDPGQGLRLIYYSQIVNDFQKGDIAEGYSVSREKKESFPLTVTSAQKNPTAFYLCASSIGPRTGGSGANVLTFGAGSRLTVL.

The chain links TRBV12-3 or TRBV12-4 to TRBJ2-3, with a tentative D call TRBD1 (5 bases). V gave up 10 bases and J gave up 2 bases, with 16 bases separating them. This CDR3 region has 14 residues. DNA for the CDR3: TGTGCCATCGGGCAGGGTACAACCACAGATACGCAGTATTTT. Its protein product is CAIGQGTTTDTQYF.

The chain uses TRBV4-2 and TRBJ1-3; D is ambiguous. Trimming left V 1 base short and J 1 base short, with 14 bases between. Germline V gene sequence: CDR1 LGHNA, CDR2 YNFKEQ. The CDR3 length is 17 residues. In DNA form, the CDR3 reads TGTGCCAGCAGCCAAGTTACCCCAGCCAGTTCTGGAAACACCATATATTTT. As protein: CASSQVTPASSGNTIYF.

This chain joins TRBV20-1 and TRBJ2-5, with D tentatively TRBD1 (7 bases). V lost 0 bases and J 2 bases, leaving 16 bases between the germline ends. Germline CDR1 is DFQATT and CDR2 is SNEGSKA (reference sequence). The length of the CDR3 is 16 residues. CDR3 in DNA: TGCAGTGCTAGAGACGAGTCAGGGGGGAGTCAAGAGACCCAGTACTTC. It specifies CSARDESGGSQETQYF.

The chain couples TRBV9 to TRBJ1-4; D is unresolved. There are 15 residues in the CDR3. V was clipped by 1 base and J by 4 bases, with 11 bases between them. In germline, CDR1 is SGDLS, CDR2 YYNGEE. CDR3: CASSVNRGVNEKLFF. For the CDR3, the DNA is TGTGCCAGCAGCGTAAACCGGGGAGTTAATGAAAAACTGTTTTTT.

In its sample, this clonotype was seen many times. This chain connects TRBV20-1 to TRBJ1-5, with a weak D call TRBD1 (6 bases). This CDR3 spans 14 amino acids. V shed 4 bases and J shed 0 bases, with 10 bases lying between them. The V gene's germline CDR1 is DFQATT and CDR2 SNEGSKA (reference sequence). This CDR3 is CSAIQGFSNQPQHF. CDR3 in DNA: TGCAGTGCTATACAGGGATTTAGCAATCAGCCCCAGCATTTT.

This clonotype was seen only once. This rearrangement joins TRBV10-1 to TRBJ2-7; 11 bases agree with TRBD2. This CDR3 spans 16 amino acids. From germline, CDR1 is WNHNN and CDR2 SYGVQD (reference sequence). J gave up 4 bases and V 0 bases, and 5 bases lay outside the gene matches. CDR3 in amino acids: CASSESLAGGSYEQYF. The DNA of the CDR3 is TGCGCCAGCAGTGAGTCATTAGCGGGAGGGAGTTACGAGCAGTACTTC.

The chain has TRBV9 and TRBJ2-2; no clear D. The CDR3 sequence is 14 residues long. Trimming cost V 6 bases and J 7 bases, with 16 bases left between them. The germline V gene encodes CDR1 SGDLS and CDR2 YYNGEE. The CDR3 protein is CASNSPLHSGELFF. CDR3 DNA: TGTGCCAGCAATAGTCCACTACACAGCGGGGAGCTGTTTTTT. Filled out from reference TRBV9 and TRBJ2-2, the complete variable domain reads DSGVTQTPKHLITATGQRVTLRCSPRSGDLSVYWYQQSLDQGLQFLIQYYNGEERAKGNILERFSAQQFPDLHSELNLSSLELGDSALYFCASNSPLHSGELFFGEGSRLTVL.